A single sample is the source of the 10 T cell receptor beta chains below, sequenced in a study of blood T cell repertoires in COVID-19. Profiled with immunoSEQ multiplex PCR; TCRdb holds only in-frame clones, not every one. The sample has about 250,000 clones, 70% to 90% seen once. Specimen: PBMCs or T cells enriched from blood (not recorded which). The receptors come from a woman aged 25 to 39 who had recovered from COVID-19.

This clone occurred once. The chain employs TRBV2 and TRBJ2-7; tentatively, D is TRBD2 (5 bases). V was clipped by 0 bases and J by 6 bases, with 9 bases between them. The CDR3 runs 13 residues. Germline V CDR1 and CDR2: SNHLY, FYNNEI. In DNA form, the CDR3 reads TGTGCCAGCAGTGAAGCTTTGAGGGCCGAGCAGTACTTC. Its protein is CASSEALRAEQYF.

V is TRBV2 and J is TRBJ1-5; tentatively, D is TRBD1 (5 bases). V was cut by 8 bases and J by 2 bases, with 16 bases left in between. Germline values: CDR1 SNHLY, CDR2 FYNNEI. This CDR3 spans 15 amino acids. The CDR3: CASHSQGGGNQPQHF. DNA of the CDR3: TGTGCCAGCCATTCGCAGGGAGGGGGCAATCAGCCCCAGCATTTT.

Concerning this clone itself: Different DNA sequences within this sample yield the same CDR3. This sequence joins TRBV19 and TRBJ2-5; 10 bases agree with TRBD2. Per the germline V gene, CDR1 is LNHDA and CDR2 is SQIVND (reference sequence). V lost 3 bases to trimming and J lost 3 bases; unmatched junction nucleotides: 1. CDR3 length equals 14 residues. CDR3 residues: CASSIGTSEETQYF. CDR3 bases: TGTGCCAGTAGTATCGGGACTAGCGAAGAGACCCAGTACTTC.

The chain uses TRBV7-9 and TRBJ1-1; D call uncertain. The CDR3 has 13 amino acids. Germline V lookup: CDR1 SEHNR, CDR2 FQNEAQ (reference sequence). Trimming took 3 bases from V and 5 from J, leaving 10 bases between them. This chain's CDR3 is CASSFPSRTEAFF. The CDR3 DNA reads TGTGCCAGCAGCTTTCCGAGTCGGACTGAAGCTTTCTTT.

V and J are TRBV29-1 and TRBJ1-2; 10 bases agree with TRBD1. Germline V gene lookup returns CDR1 SQVTM and CDR2 ANQGSEA. The CDR3 spans 15 residues. J gave up 8 bases and V 2 bases, and 11 bases lay outside the gene matches. CDR3 in DNA: TGCAGCGTTGAAAACCGCGACAGGGGGCGAGGAGGCTACACCTTC. This gives the protein CSVENRDRGRGGYTF.

The V gene is TRBV4-1, the J gene TRBJ2-1; tentatively, D is TRBD2 (5 bases). CDR1 and CDR2 (germline): MGHRA, YSYEKL. This CDR3 contains 13 residues. Trimming pared 2 bases from V and 7 bases from J, leaving 9 bases between. Here the CDR3 DNA reads TGCGCCAGCAGCCAAACCCGGGGTAATGAGCAGTTCTTC. Encoded protein: CASSQTRGNEQFF.

The CDR3 region has the DNA TGTGCCAGTAGTATTCTGTCTAGCGGAGACAAAGAGACCCAGTACTTC. Translation: CASSILSSGDKETQYF. The chain couples TRBV19 to TRBJ2-5; TRBD2 agrees at 7 bases. J was trimmed by 3 bases and V by 3 bases; bases with no gene match: 10. The germline V gene encodes CDR1 LNHDA and CDR2 SQIVND (reference sequence). The CDR3 loop spans 16 amino acids.

The CDR3 nucleotides read TGTGCCAGCACCCGGGACTTGGAATATGGCTACACCTTC. This sequence encodes CASTRDLEYGYTF. The chain recombines TRBV28 with TRBJ1-2; possible D gene TRBD1, 5 bases. The CDR3 contains 13 residues. The germline V gene encodes CDR1 MDHEN and CDR2 SYDVKM. The V end was cut by 7 bases, the J end by 5 bases, with 14 bases between.

This rearrangement joins TRBV30 to TRBJ2-5, with TRBD2 matching over 11 bases. The germline V gene encodes CDR1 GTSNPN and CDR2 SVGIG (reference sequence). The CDR3 totals 16 residues. J lost 2 bases, V lost 2 bases, and 7 bases had no gene match. The CDR3 loop is CAWSPRLAGLQETQYF. CDR3 bases: TGTGCCTGGAGTCCCCGACTAGCGGGACTACAAGAGACCCAGTACTTC.

The CDR3 nucleotides read TGTGCCAGCAGTTTAGGAAGAGAGAACACCTTC. It yields the protein CASSLGRENTF. The chain combines TRBV12-3 or TRBV12-4 with TRBJ1-2; D ambiguous. The CDR3 extends over 11 amino acids. V was cut by 1 base and J by 12 bases, with 9 bases left in between.